This T cell receptor beta chain was recorded in a study of identical twins. Study conclusions and caveats: The more abundant beta clonotypes in cord blood had fewer insertions, and memory repertoires did not show this.

Germline-derived CDR1 and CDR2 are SEHNR and FQNEAQ (reference sequence). Trimming took 2 bases from V and 7 from J, leaving 15 bases between them. The CDR3 is 15 amino acids. With respect to this clonotype: Its antigen remains unknown.

TCRdb recomputed calls from the 5' RACE reads with MiXCR, one row per CDR3 protein. The sample shows 1.5 million to 2 million distinct CDR3 sequences, under 35% of them seen only once. Sequenced: cord blood. The chain links TRBV7-9 to TRBJ2-1; D possibly corresponds to TRBD1 (5 bases). This clonotype originated in a newborn girl in good health. The CDR3 DNA reads as TGTGCCAGCAGCTTAAGCGCAGGGATGGGAAATGAGCAGTTCTTC. This gives the protein CASSLSAGMGNEQFF.